This paragraph reports one T cell receptor beta chain. TCRdb keeps only in-frame clones here, not all; method: immunoSEQ multiplex PCR. The sample has about 44,000 clones, approximately 87% seen once. This sample stems from a study of control samples from healthy donors and cancer patients. The V gene end was trimmed by 6 bases and the J gene end by 3 bases; junction bases not matched to a gene: 6. Germline assignment: CDR1 MNHEY and CDR2 SVGAGI. This CDR3 has 15 amino acids. The TCR originated in a woman aged 60 to 75 with lung cancer. Input material: PBMCs. The gene calls are TRBV6-5 and TRBJ2-1; 9 bases line up with TRBD1. Written as DNA, the CDR3 is TGTGCCAGCAGGCCTGGGGACAGGGACTACAATGAGCAGTTCTTC. It codes for CASRPGDRDYNEQFF.